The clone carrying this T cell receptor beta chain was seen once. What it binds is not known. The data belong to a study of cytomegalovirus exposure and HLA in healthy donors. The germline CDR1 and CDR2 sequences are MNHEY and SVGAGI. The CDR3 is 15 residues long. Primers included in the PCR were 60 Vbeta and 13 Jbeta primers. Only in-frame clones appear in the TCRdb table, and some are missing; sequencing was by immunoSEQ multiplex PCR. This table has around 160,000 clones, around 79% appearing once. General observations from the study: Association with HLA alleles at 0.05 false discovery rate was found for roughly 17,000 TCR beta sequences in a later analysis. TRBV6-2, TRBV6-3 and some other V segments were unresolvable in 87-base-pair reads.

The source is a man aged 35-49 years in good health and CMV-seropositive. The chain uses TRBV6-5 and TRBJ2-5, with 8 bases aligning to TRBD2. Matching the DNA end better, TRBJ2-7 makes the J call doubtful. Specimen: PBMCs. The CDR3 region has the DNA TGTGCCAGCAGTTACTCGAAGGGACTAGGATACGAGCAGTACTTC. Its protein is CASSYSKGLGYEQYF.